The clone carrying this TCR beta chain was counted only a few times. Antigen: not known. The sample comes from a study of CD8 T cells in ankylosing spondylitis. Study-level points and caveats: Disease-linked clones reportedly showed significant enrichment in matched ankylosing spondylitis synovial fluid. Within ankylosing spondylitis blood, a TCR beta motif made up of eight or nine highly homologous variants appeared to be characteristic.

Researchers built TCR beta libraries using quantitative 5'-RACE with molecular barcodes. TCRdb re-analysed the 5' RACE reads in MiXCR, keeping a single row per CDR3 protein. The table includes about 200,000 distinct CDR3 sequences, roughly 13% detected once. The CDR3 totals 14 residues. V gave up 0 bases and J gave up 5 bases; unmatched junction bases: 2. Germline values: CDR1 SGHRS, CDR2 YFSETQ. This receptor was obtained from a male donor with ankylosing spondylitis or in good health (not recorded which). The rearrangement links TRBV5-1 to TRBJ2-1, with 7 bases aligning to TRBD1. The specimen sequenced was blood, either unsorted or a sorted T cell fraction (not recorded which). This CDR3 is CASSLGGQNNEQFF. The CDR3 DNA follows: TGCGCCAGCAGCTTGGGGGGACAGAACAATGAGCAGTTCTTC. Together with reference TRBV5-1 and TRBJ2-1, the CDR3 gives the full variable domain: KAGVTQTPRYLIKTRGQQVTLSCSPISGHRSVSWYQQTPGQGLQFLFEYFSETQRNKGNFPGRFSGRQFSNSRSEMNVSTLELGDSALYLCASSLGGQNNEQFFGPGTRLTVL.